A single sample gave rise to the 23 T cell receptor beta chains below, sequenced in a study of CD8+ T cells in alopecia areata. Sequencing used cDNA as its template, made by extracting RNA and reverse transcribing it. Sequencing used immunoSEQ multiplex PCR; TCRdb keeps in-frame clones, though not all of them. The sample has over 100,000 clones; approximately 54% are singletons. The sample's treatment: oral pan-JAK inhibitor, 5-10 mg twice daily. The input for sequencing was CD8+ T cells sorted from blood, taken at week 24, from a patient treated with tofacitinib. Receptor source: a human donor with alopecia areata.

This rearrangement joins TRBV6-5 to TRBJ2-7; 8 bases line up with TRBD1. V gave up 8 bases and J gave up 2 bases; unmatched junction bases: 11. Germline V CDR1 and CDR2: MNHEY, SVGAGI. The CDR3 is 15 residues long. CDR3 coding DNA: TGTGCCAGCTCCCCGACGGACAGGGCCCCCTACGAGCAGTACTTC. It specifies CASSPTDRAPYEQYF.

The rearrangement links TRBV5-6 to TRBJ1-1, with D unclear. The CDR3 consists of 11 residues. Germline V gene lookup returns CDR1 SGHDT and CDR2 YYEEEE. Between the trimmed V and J ends, which lost 3 bases and 3 bases, there was a span of 3 bases. The CDR3 reads CASSYDTEAFF. For the CDR3, the DNA is TGTGCCAGCAGCTATGACACTGAAGCTTTCTTT.

A few counts support this clone. This chain connects TRBV5-1 to TRBJ2-7, with a possible D match to TRBD2 (5 bases). CDR3 size: 12 residues. V gave up 2 bases and J gave up 6 bases, with 9 bases separating them. The germline CDR1 and CDR2 sequences are SGHRS and YFSETQ. The CDR3 is CASSFTRSEQYF. The CDR3 nucleotides are TGCGCCAGCAGCTTTACTAGATCCGAGCAGTACTTC.

The chain uses TRBV7-6 and TRBJ2-5; a possible D gene is TRBD2 (6 bases). The CDR3 has 14 residues. V lost 5 bases and J lost 1, with 11 bases in between. Germline loops: CDR1 SGHVS, CDR2 FNYEAQ. The CDR3 here is CASSPTSSQETQYF. The CDR3 nucleotides read TGTGCCAGCAGCCCCACTAGCTCCCAAGAGACCCAGTACTTC.

The rearrangement joins TRBV2 to TRBJ1-5; a weak D match, TRBD1 (5 bases). Germline CDR1 SNHLY, CDR2 FYNNEI. CDR3 length equals 13 residues. Trimming removed 0 bases at V and 7 bases at J, with 7 bases between. The CDR3 bases are TGTGCCAGCAGTGAAGCTGGGGGGCAGCCCCAGCATTTT. Its protein product is CASSEAGGQPQHF.

This clone was seen a handful of times. The chain is built from TRBV6-5 and TRBJ2-7; D call uncertain. The ends were cut back, 7 bases at V and 5 bases at J, with 15 bases in the middle. Germline CDR1 reads MNHEY; CDR2 reads SVGAGI. CDR3 size: 13 residues. CDR3 protein: CASTPDGDDEQYF. For the CDR3, the DNA is TGTGCCAGCACCCCGGACGGAGACGACGAGCAGTACTTC.

The V gene is TRBV23-1, the J gene TRBJ2-1; TRBD1 might be the D (5 bases). TRBV23-1 is treated as an ORF (open reading frame) with a function not yet certain. V lost 8 bases, J lost 0 bases, and 11 bases lay in between. The CDR3 runs 14 residues. CDR3 residues: CASAGHSSYNEQFF. The CDR3 DNA sequence: TGCGCCAGCGCAGGACATAGCTCCTACAATGAGCAGTTCTTC.

The chain recombines TRBV7-9 with TRBJ2-5; D is unclear. Germline assignment: CDR1 SEHNR and CDR2 FQNEAQ (reference sequence). V lost 4 bases, J lost 5 bases, and 17 bases lay in between. CDR3 length equals 15 residues. The CDR3 sequence: CASSSMRLPEETQYF. CDR3 DNA sequence: TGTGCCAGCAGCTCTATGAGACTCCCCGAGGAGACCCAGTACTTC.

J is TRBJ2-3 and V is TRBV6-6, with TRBD1 matching 7 bases. This CDR3 is built from 16 residues. The germline V gene encodes CDR1 MNHNY and CDR2 SVGAGI (reference sequence). Germline trimming cut 0 bases from V and 3 bases from J; bases unmatched to any gene: 6. The CDR3 DNA reads TGTGCCAGCAGTTACTCGGGGGACAGAGGGACAGATACGCAGTATTTT. Amino acids: CASSYSGDRGTDTQYF.

The chain couples TRBV6-5 to TRBJ2-7; D unclear. Deletions cut 2 bases from V and 0 bases from J, with 5 bases between. This CDR3 contains 13 residues. Germline V lookup: CDR1 MNHEY, CDR2 SVGAGI. The CDR3, as DNA: TGTGCCAGCAGTTACAGAAACTCCTACGAGCAGTACTTC. This encodes CASSYRNSYEQYF.

Here the CDR3 DNA reads TGTGCCAGCAGTACGACAGGGTTTCTAGCCAAAAACATTCAGTACTTC. Translating gives CASSTTGFLAKNIQYF. The V and J genes are TRBV27 and TRBJ2-4, with TRBD1 matching over 7 bases. The CDR3 contains 16 residues. CDR1 and CDR2 from the germline V gene are MNHEY and SMNVEV (reference sequence). The junction had 7 bases not matched to a gene; V was cut back by 5 bases and J by 0 bases.

This sequence joins TRBV30 and TRBJ2-7; D assignment may be TRBD1 or TRBD2 (5 bases each). The CDR3 is made up of 12 amino acids. Trimming took off 1 base at V and 6 bases at J, with 10 bases between the two ends. The germline CDR1 and CDR2 sequences are GTSNPN and SVGIG (reference sequence). CDR3 region: CAWSGGVGEQYF. The CDR3 DNA sequence: TGTGCCTGGAGTGGAGGGGTAGGCGAGCAGTACTTC.

In its sample, this clone was seen a few times. The chain carries TRBV27 and TRBJ2-7; 8 bases match TRBD1. The germline gives CDR1 MNHEY, CDR2 SMNVEV (reference sequence). The CDR3 runs 16 residues. V trimming: 5 bases; J trimming: 2 bases; junction bases outside the gene matches: 11. CDR3 sequence reads: CASSLYPGQVAYEQYF. CDR3 nucleotide sequence: TGTGCCAGCAGTCTCTACCCGGGACAGGTCGCCTACGAGCAGTACTTC.

The rearrangement joins TRBV9 to TRBJ1-1; 7 bases are a match to TRBD1. Germline trimming cut 3 bases from V and 0 bases from J; bases unmatched to any gene: 11. Germline V lookup: CDR1 SGDLS, CDR2 YYNGEE. The CDR3 has 17 amino acids. CDR3 coding DNA: TGTGCCAGCAGCGCTCGCCTAGGGGGCAGCGTGAACACTGAAGCTTTCTTT. The encoded protein is CASSARLGGSVNTEAFF.

This chain's CDR3 is CASRSAGTSEGAQYF. The DNA of the CDR3 is TGTGCCAGCAGGTCGGCAGGCACATCCGAAGGGGCCCAGTACTTC. This chain joins TRBV6-5 and TRBJ2-5, with TRBD1 as a possible D gene (5 bases). The CDR3 runs to 15 residues. V lost 6 bases to trimming and J lost 9 bases, with 23 bases between them. From germline, CDR1 is MNHEY and CDR2 SVGAGI.

This chain links TRBV5-6 with TRBJ1-4; TRBD1 might be the D (5 bases). Germline CDR1 is SGHDT and CDR2 is YYEEEE. Between the trimmed V and J ends, which lost 2 bases and 5 bases, there was a span of 7 bases. The CDR3 spans 13 residues. CDR3 nucleotides: TGTGCCAGCAGCTTCACAGGAAATGAAAAACTGTTTTTT. Translated, it gives CASSFTGNEKLFF.

The genes are TRBV29-1 and TRBJ1-2; D remains unclear. CDR1 and CDR2 (germline): SQVTM, ANQGSEA. This CDR3 contains 12 residues. V was cut by 2 bases and J by 4 bases, with 8 bases left in between. This chain's CDR3 is CSVETSVYGYTF. In DNA form, the CDR3 reads TGCAGCGTTGAAACCTCAGTCTATGGCTACACCTTC.

The rearrangement uses TRBV6-5 and TRBJ2-1, with D perhaps TRBD1 (7 bases). This CDR3 contains 15 residues. Per germline, CDR1 MNHEY and CDR2 SVGAGI. Trimming left V 6 bases short and J 7 bases short, with 19 bases between. The CDR3 spells CASSHTDRAGNEQFF. The CDR3 DNA follows: TGTGCCAGCAGCCACACCGACAGGGCGGGGAATGAGCAGTTCTTC.

This chain links TRBV6-5 with TRBJ2-7, with D possibly being TRBD2 (6 bases). The CDR3 has 13 residues. V lost 7 bases, J lost 3 bases, and 13 bases lay in between. Germline loops: CDR1 MNHEY, CDR2 SVGAGI. In DNA form, the CDR3 reads TGTGCCAGCACGGAGGGGCAATTCTACGAGCAGTACTTC. Amino acid sequence: CASTEGQFYEQYF.

The chain uses TRBV27 and TRBJ1-5; D might be TRBD1 (5 bases). Trimming took 6 bases from V and 8 from J, leaving 14 bases between them. Germline loops: CDR1 MNHEY, CDR2 SMNVEV (reference sequence). The CDR3 covers 13 residues. The CDR3 region is CASSQGLGKPQHF. The CDR3 bases are TGTGCCAGCAGCCAGGGCCTGGGCAAGCCCCAGCATTTT.

This clone turned up a few times. The chain employs TRBV4-3 and TRBJ1-1; unclear D gene. The CDR3 loop spans 15 amino acids. The germline gives CDR1 LGHNA, CDR2 YSLEER. V lost 0 bases, J lost 4 bases, and 12 bases lay in between. This chain's CDR3 is CASSQDAGLSTEAFF. The CDR3 DNA follows: TGCGCCAGCAGCCAAGATGCGGGTTTGAGCACTGAAGCTTTCTTT.

This sequence joins TRBV7-9 and TRBJ2-7; D is unresolved. The germline gives CDR1 SEHNR, CDR2 FQNEAQ (reference sequence). The CDR3 is 12 residues long. The V gene lost 3 bases and the J gene lost 0 bases, with 3 bases spanning the gap. The CDR3 DNA sequence: TGTGCCAGCAGCTTCGACTCCTACGAGCAGTACTTC. Encoded protein: CASSFDSYEQYF.

V gene TRBV19 combines with J gene TRBJ2-5; 11 positions match TRBD2. The CDR3 is 16 amino acids. Germline values: CDR1 LNHDA, CDR2 SQIVND (reference sequence). V trimming: 5 bases; J trimming: 5 bases; junction bases outside the gene matches: 10. The CDR3 region is CASSFTMTSGIETQYF. Written as DNA, the CDR3 is TGTGCCAGTAGTTTCACCATGACTAGCGGGATCGAGACCCAGTACTTC.